This T cell receptor (beta chain) was profiled in a study of CD8+CD57+ T cells in acquired aplastic anemia. Study information: Roughly 3.1 ug was the average amount of DNA from sorted CD4+ and CD8+ cells.

Both TCR beta VDJ combination and CDR3 sequence profiling were carried out. Genomic DNA was the template for this profiling. TCRdb reprocessed the reads with MiXCR, giving one entry per CDR3 protein. The repertoire includes about 160,000 distinct CDR3 sequences, 70% to 75% of them detected once, and approximately 50% sits in the top ten. The CDR3 has 15 residues. V was clipped by 0 bases and J by 10 bases; unmatched bases: 8. CDR1 and CDR2 from the germline V gene are MRHNA and SNTAGT. Selection for sequencing was limited to patients who had shown CD8+CD57+ cell expansion by flow cytometry. Specimen: sorted CD4+, CD8+, or CD8+CD57+ T cells (not recorded which) from PBMCs. The receptor was isolated from a human donor with aplastic anemia. The V call is TRBV6-4, the J call TRBJ2-1; 8 bases are shared with TRBD2. The CDR3 DNA is TGTGCCAGCAGTGACTCGATTCGGGGGGGCCAGGAGCAGTTCTTC. Translation: CASSDSIRGGQEQFF.